This T cell receptor beta chain derives from a study of blood T cells in healthy people across ages. With a J-beta primer mix and a sample-barcoded 5' primer, a second PCR ran 7 to 11 cycles. TCRdb ran MiXCR on the 5' RACE reads and lists one entry per CDR3 protein. Of some 1.5 million distinct CDR3 sequences listed, under 30% were seen once; the top ten hold 6.5% to 8.5%. Study-level points and caveats: Strong correlation linked observed beta diversity and percent naive T cells. Higher diversity and more naive CD4+ cells were features of long-lived donors, compared to aged donors.

Every participating donor contributed roughly 9.6 milliliters of peripheral blood through a draw. The V and J ends lost 0 bases and 1 base respectively, with 19 bases between them. There are 18 residues in the CDR3. Germline CDR1 is SGHKS and CDR2 is YYEKEE (reference sequence). Note on this clonotype: Its antigen remains unknown.

The chain employs TRBV5-5 and TRBJ1-2; the D gene is possibly TRBD1 (5 bases). This TCR came from a woman aged 25 to 45 in good health. Specimen: blood. The chain's CDR3 is CASSLAPTSTVINYGYTF. Here the CDR3 DNA reads TGTGCCAGCAGCTTGGCCCCCACATCGACAGTGATTAACTATGGCTACACCTTC.